The entry that follows covers one T cell receptor beta chain sequence. Its cognate antigen is unknown. This sample is drawn from a study of OX40 agonist ivuxolimab in advanced cancers. Study details: Patients received ivuxolimab, an agonistic anti-OX40 (CD134) antibody. Study-level points and caveats: Undetermined was the antigen specificity of the expanded peripheral T cells. A proportion of nonresponders additionally exhibited low normalized T-cell clonal expansion.

Germline CDR1 MNHEY, CDR2 SMNVEV (reference sequence). V was pared by 5 bases and J by 3 bases, with 13 bases between. This CDR3 is 14 amino acids long. Profiling relied on immunoSEQ multiplex PCR, and the TCRdb table lists in-frame clones only, not all of them. The sample carries roughly 24,000 clones, approximately 86% recorded once. Sequencing used CD4+ or CD8+ T cells sorted from blood, obtained in a trial of the OX40 agonist ivuxolimab. The rearrangement joins TRBV27 to TRBJ1-2, with D possibly being TRBD1 (6 bases). This TCR was sampled from an adult with an advanced solid tumor such as melanoma, head and neck, liver or kidney cancer. For the CDR3, the DNA is TGTGCCAGCAGTCCAGGGGTCCCGTACTATGGCTACACCTTC. This encodes CASSPGVPYYGYTF.